These 10 T cell receptor beta chains came from one sample sequenced in a study of blood T cell repertoires in COVID-19. Sequencing was performed with immunoSEQ multiplex PCR; in TCRdb, only in-frame clones are kept and a portion is missing. Here the sample spans roughly 250,000 clones, 70% to 90% being singletons. The sample consisted of peripheral blood. These TCRs come from a woman aged 55-70 years with active or convalescent COVID-19.

The chain combines TRBV7-9 with TRBJ2-1, with TRBD2 matching 11 bases. The CDR3 is 14 amino acids. After removal of 10 bases from V and 1 base from J, the junction contained 3 bases not matched to a gene. Germline lookup yields CDR1 SEHNR and CDR2 FQNEAQ (reference sequence). CDR3 in amino acids: CATGTSGSYNEQFF. CDR3 nucleotides: TGTGCCACTGGGACTAGCGGTTCCTACAATGAGCAGTTCTTC.

This clone appeared once. This chain links TRBV6-5 with TRBJ1-1; D is unclear. V was trimmed by 6 bases and J by 7 bases, leaving 18 bases between them. This CDR3 is built from 14 residues. Germline-derived CDR1 and CDR2 are MNHEY and SVGAGI. CDR3 protein: CASRRRASSHEAFF. CDR3 nucleotides: TGTGCCAGCAGGAGGCGGGCCAGCAGTCATGAAGCTTTCTTT.

This chain uses TRBV7-2 with TRBJ1-1; maybe TRBD1 (5 bases). The ends were cut back, 5 bases at V and 7 bases at J, with 14 bases in the middle. Germline V lookup: CDR1 SGHTA, CDR2 FQGNSA. The CDR3 contains 13 residues. CDR3 sequence reads: CASSQETVFEAFF. In DNA, the CDR3 is TGTGCCAGCAGCCAGGAGACAGTCTTTGAAGCTTTCTTT.

This chain joins TRBV30 and TRBJ2-7; TRBD1 agrees at 8 bases. The length of the CDR3 is 17 residues. The junction had 13 bases not matched to a gene; V was cut back by 3 bases and J by 0 bases. Per germline, CDR1 GTSNPN and CDR2 SVGIG (reference sequence). This chain's CDR3 is CAWSLTWTGTYSYEQYF. CDR3 bases: TGTGCCTGGAGCCTAACCTGGACAGGGACCTACTCCTACGAGCAGTACTTC.

V usage is TRBV5-4 and J usage is TRBJ2-2; no firm D call. Trimming cost V 4 bases and J 2 bases, with 9 bases left between them. Looked up from germline, CDR1 is SGHNT and CDR2 is YYREEE (reference sequence). CDR3 size: 14 residues. CDR3 in amino acids: CASSLGANTGELFF. The CDR3 nucleotides are TGTGCCAGCAGCCTCGGAGCTAACACCGGGGAGCTGTTTTTT.

This sequence joins TRBV3-1 (or the pseudogene TRBV3-2) and TRBJ1-5; 10 nucleotides match TRBD1. With 2 bases clipped from V and 3 bases from J, the junction kept 4 bases outside the gene matches. In germline, CDR1 is LGHDT, CDR2 YNNKEL (reference sequence). The CDR3 is made up of 16 amino acids. The CDR3 sequence: CASSQTGTGDNQPQHF. CDR3 sequence (DNA): TGTGCCAGCAGCCAAACCGGGACAGGGGACAATCAGCCCCAGCATTTT.

This sequence joins TRBV6-2 or TRBV6-3 and TRBJ1-2; D call uncertain. Trimming stripped 6 bases from V and 7 bases from J, with 18 bases between. Germline CDR1 is MNHEY and CDR2 is SVGEGT. This CDR3 is built from 14 residues. DNA of the CDR3: TGTGCCAGCAGCCCGACGTCCGAGGTTCCTGGCTACACCTTC. Protein: CASSPTSEVPGYTF.

V gene TRBV18 combines with J gene TRBJ2-2; D is ambiguous. Germline V gives CDR1 KGHSH, CDR2 LQKENI. V was clipped by 3 bases and J by 4 bases, with 15 bases between them. The CDR3 has 16 amino acids. In nucleotides, the CDR3 is TGTGCCAGCTCACCCAGGCCCTGGCCCCCCACCGGGGAGCTGTTTTTT. Its protein is CASSPRPWPPTGELFF.

The gene calls are TRBV11-3 and TRBJ2-5; 10 nucleotides line up with TRBD2. CDR1 and CDR2 from the germline V gene are SGHNT and YENEEA. The CDR3 is made up of 17 amino acids. Germline trimming cut 0 bases from V and 3 bases from J; bases unmatched to any gene: 7. The DNA of the CDR3 is TGTGCCAGCAGCTTAGATCGATCGAGCGGGGGGGAAGAGACCCAGTACTTC. Protein sequence: CASSLDRSSGGEETQYF.

This chain uses TRBV15 with TRBJ1-1, with D maybe TRBD1 (5 bases). Trimming cost V 3 bases and J 1 base, with 9 bases left between them. This CDR3 spans 14 amino acids. Germline V gene lookup returns CDR1 LNHNV and CDR2 YYDKDF (reference sequence). CDR3: CATSSGHSNTEAFF. CDR3 nucleotides: TGTGCCACCAGCAGCGGACATTCGAACACTGAAGCTTTCTTT.